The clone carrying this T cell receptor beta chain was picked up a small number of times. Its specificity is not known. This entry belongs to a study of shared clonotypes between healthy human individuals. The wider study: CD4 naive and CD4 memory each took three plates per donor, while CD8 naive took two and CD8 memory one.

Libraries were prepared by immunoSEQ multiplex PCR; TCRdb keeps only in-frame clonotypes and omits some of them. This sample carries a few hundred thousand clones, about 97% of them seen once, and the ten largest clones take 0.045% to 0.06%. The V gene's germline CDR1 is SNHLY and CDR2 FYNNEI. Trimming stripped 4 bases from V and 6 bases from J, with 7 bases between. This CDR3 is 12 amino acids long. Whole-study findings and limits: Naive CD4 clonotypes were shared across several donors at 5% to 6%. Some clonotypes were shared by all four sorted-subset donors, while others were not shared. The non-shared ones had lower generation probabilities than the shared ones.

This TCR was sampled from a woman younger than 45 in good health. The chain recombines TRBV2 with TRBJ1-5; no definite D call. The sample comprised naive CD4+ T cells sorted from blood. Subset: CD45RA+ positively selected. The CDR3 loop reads CASSAFPQPQHF. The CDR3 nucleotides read TGTGCCAGCAGTGCTTTCCCTCAGCCCCAGCATTTT.